Detailed here is one TCR beta chain. Original processing methods: By means of reference gene primer amplification, nucleated cell counts were estimated. This table comes from immunoSEQ multiplex PCR, and its TCRdb copy is limited to in-frame clones, with some not included. That table furnishes V, J and clone size, whereas the DNA furnished D and trimming. The table shows about 200,000 clones, with roughly 88% occurring only once. Everyone who took part was roughly 18 to 90 years old, and they came from about 25 US areas. This specimen comes from a study of blood T cell repertoires in COVID-19. Study information: Collection of acute and convalescent COVID-19 samples took place in the United States, Italy and Spain.

V dropped 7 bases and J dropped 0 bases, with 9 bases sitting between them. Germline V gene sequence: CDR1 MNHNY, CDR2 SVGAGI (reference sequence). This CDR3 spans 13 amino acids. The specimen sequenced was PBMCs or T cells enriched from blood (not recorded which). This TCR was recovered from a man between 40 and 49 years old with acute COVID-19. The chain carries TRBV6-6 and TRBJ1-1, with D unclear. CDR3 sequence (DNA): TGTGCCAGCAAGGAGTCAATGAACACTGAAGCTTTCTTT. It translates to CASKESMNTEAFF.